A single sample is the source of the 18 T cell receptor beta chains below, sequenced in a study of a mutant IDH1 vaccine in newly diagnosed glioma. The time point here: baseline, week 1 (first vaccination visit). Stated treatment: pre-vaccination baseline after standard-of-care therapy. Method: immunoSEQ multiplex PCR; TCRdb's copy keeps in-frame clones and lacks some. The sample holds tens of thousands of clones, roughly 82% seen once. The sample in question was PBMCs, obtained from a glioma patient treated with radiotherapy, temozolomide or both. Source of these receptors: a man aged 25 to 45 with glioma.

V is TRBV19 and J is TRBJ2-7; D remains ambiguous. Germline lookup yields CDR1 LNHDA and CDR2 SQIVND (reference sequence). Trimming removed 1 base at V and 2 bases at J, with 12 bases between. The CDR3 loop spans 15 amino acids. This chain's CDR3 is CASSIGGGVPYEQYF. In DNA, the CDR3 is TGTGCCAGTAGTATAGGTGGCGGAGTCCCCTACGAGCAGTACTTC.

The genes are TRBV2 and TRBJ2-1; D call uncertain. The germline CDR1 and CDR2 sequences are SNHLY and FYNNEI. V was clipped by 4 bases and J by 4 bases, with 11 bases between them. The CDR3 covers 14 residues. This CDR3 is CASSAAQQYNEQFF. The CDR3 DNA sequence: TGTGCCAGCAGTGCGGCCCAACAGTACAATGAGCAGTTCTTC.

The chain uses TRBV28 and TRBJ2-7, with D tentatively TRBD2 (5 bases). Trimming took off 6 bases at V and 3 bases at J, with 18 bases between the two ends. The CDR3 spans 15 residues. Per the germline V gene, CDR1 is MDHEN and CDR2 is SYDVKM. CDR3 sequence: CASRGLGGPRYEQYF. For the CDR3, the DNA is TGTGCCAGCAGGGGGTTGGGCGGGCCGCGCTACGAGCAGTACTTC.

This chain uses TRBV30 with TRBJ2-2; D gene unclear. V was shortened by 0 bases and J by 4 bases, with 6 bases between the two germline ends. The length of the CDR3 is 13 residues. Germline V CDR1 and CDR2: GTSNPN, SVGIG (reference sequence). CDR3 in DNA: TGTGCCTGGAGTGTACTTAGCACCGGGGAGCTGTTTTTT. Protein product: CAWSVLSTGELFF.

CDR3 coding DNA: TGTGCCAGCAGTGGTACGACTAGGGGCAATCAGCCCCAGCATTTT. Translation gives CASSGTTRGNQPQHF. V usage is TRBV2 and J usage is TRBJ1-5; D remains unclear. CDR1 and CDR2 (germline): SNHLY, FYNNEI. This CDR3 contains 15 residues. Trimming removed 4 bases from V and 2 bases from J, with 12 bases in between.

This clone was picked up one time. V usage is TRBV5-1 and J usage is TRBJ1-1; tentative D call: TRBD1 (6 bases). CDR3 length equals 15 residues. Germline CDR1 and CDR2: SGHRS and YFSETQ. Trimming took off 4 bases at V and 2 bases at J, with 15 bases between the two ends. The CDR3 protein is CASSPTLQGNTEAFF. In DNA form, the CDR3 reads TGCGCCAGCAGCCCAACCCTACAGGGTAACACTGAAGCTTTCTTT.

The chain has TRBV13 and TRBJ1-1; D is possibly TRBD1 (5 bases). The length of the CDR3 is 14 residues. V dropped 3 bases and J dropped 0 bases, with 8 bases sitting between them. Germline V gene data show CDR1 as PRHDT and CDR2 as FYEKMQ (reference sequence). CDR3 residues: CASSLQGVNTEAFF. The CDR3, as DNA: TGTGCCAGCAGCTTGCAGGGAGTGAACACTGAAGCTTTCTTT.

J is TRBJ2-3 and V is TRBV7-2, with D possibly TRBD1 on 5 matching bases. CDR3 length: 16 amino acids. CDR1 is SGHTA and CDR2 is FQGNSA in the germline V gene. V was clipped by 2 bases and J by 5 bases, with 17 bases between them. The CDR3 DNA reads as TGTGCCAGCAGCTTAATACCATATGGGGCTGAAGATACGCAGTATTTT. Translation gives CASSLIPYGAEDTQYF.

There are a few counts of this clone. The chain recombines TRBV30 with TRBJ1-1; no firm D call. Germline loops: CDR1 GTSNPN, CDR2 SVGIG (reference sequence). V lost 2 bases to trimming and J lost 5 bases, with 9 bases between them. The CDR3 totals 12 residues. CDR3 coding DNA: TGTGCCTGGAGTAGTGGTGGGACTGAAGCTTTCTTT. Translated: CAWSSGGTEAFF.

V is TRBV14 and J is TRBJ1-4; D gene uncertain. V was trimmed by 3 bases and J by 3 bases, leaving 14 bases between them. CDR1 is SGHDN and CDR2 is FVKESK in the germline V gene. CDR3 length: 16 amino acids. The CDR3 DNA reads TGTGCCAGCAGCCATAGTAGGGAGTCGGCTAATGAAAAACTGTTTTTT. Translating gives CASSHSRESANEKLFF.

The chain combines TRBV2 with TRBJ2-3; D is perhaps TRBD1 or TRBD2 (5 bases each). V dropped 3 bases and J dropped 0 bases, with 10 bases sitting between them. CDR3 size: 15 residues. Germline lookup yields CDR1 SNHLY and CDR2 FYNNEI. The CDR3: CASSDGTASTDTQYF. The CDR3 bases are TGTGCCAGCAGTGATGGGACGGCTAGCACAGATACGCAGTATTTT.

V usage is TRBV6-5 and J usage is TRBJ1-2; D ambiguous. The CDR3 is 14 residues long. V shed 0 bases and J shed 2 bases, with 7 bases lying between them. Germline CDR1 is MNHEY and CDR2 is SVGAGI. The CDR3 DNA sequence: TGTGCCAGCAGTTACTCAATCCCCAACTATGGCTACACCTTC. This sequence encodes CASSYSIPNYGYTF.

The chain carries TRBV9 and TRBJ2-2; 10 bases match TRBD1. Germline V gene lookup returns CDR1 SGDLS and CDR2 YYNGEE. Germline trimming cut 0 bases from V and 7 bases from J; bases unmatched to any gene: 3. This CDR3 region has 15 residues. CDR3 coding DNA: TGTGCCAGCAGCGTAGAGACAGGGGGCGTCGGGGAGCTGTTTTTT. The encoded protein is CASSVETGGVGELFF.

This rearrangement joins TRBV19 to TRBJ1-5, with TRBD1 matching 7 bases. CDR3 size: 14 residues. CDR1 and CDR2 (germline): LNHDA, SQIVND (reference sequence). V lost 2 bases and J lost 7; bases outside the gene matches: 5. As DNA, the CDR3 is TGTGCCAGTAGTATAAGCACAGGGGCCCAGCCCCAGCATTTT. Protein: CASSISTGAQPQHF.

CDR3 bases: TGCGCCAGCAGCTTGGCGTTCTCTTCTAATGAAAAACTGTTTTTT. This sequence encodes CASSLAFSSNEKLFF. V gene TRBV5-1 combines with J gene TRBJ1-4; no clear D. This CDR3 region has 15 residues. CDR1 and CDR2 from the germline V gene are SGHRS and YFSETQ. V lost 0 bases and J 3 bases, leaving 9 bases between the germline ends.

The genes are TRBV4-1 and TRBJ2-2; 9 bases align to TRBD1. The CDR3 is 16 residues long. CDR1 and CDR2 (germline): MGHRA, YSYEKL. Trimming removed 2 bases from V and 4 bases from J; junction bases left unmatched: 5. CDR3 sequence: CASSQQQGARTGELFF. As DNA, the CDR3 is TGCGCCAGCAGCCAACAACAGGGGGCGCGCACCGGGGAGCTGTTTTTT.

This chain links TRBV25-1 with TRBJ2-7, with 7 positions matching TRBD2. The V gene end was trimmed by 4 bases and the J gene end by 2 bases; junction bases not matched to a gene: 5. Germline CDR1 MGHDK, CDR2 SYGVNS. The CDR3 consists of 14 residues. CDR3 nucleotide sequence: TGTGCCAGCAGTGTGGCGGGGGAACCCTACGAGCAGTACTTC. It is translated as CASSVAGEPYEQYF.

The chain employs TRBV7-2 and TRBJ2-2; 9 nucleotides align to TRBD2. The CDR3 consists of 15 residues. The junction had 5 bases not matched to a gene; V was cut back by 5 bases and J by 4 bases. Germline CDR1 SGHTA, CDR2 FQGNSA. Written as DNA, the CDR3 is TGTGCCAGCAGCCCATGGCGGGGGGGCACCGGGGAGCTGTTTTTT. Translating gives CASSPWRGGTGELFF.